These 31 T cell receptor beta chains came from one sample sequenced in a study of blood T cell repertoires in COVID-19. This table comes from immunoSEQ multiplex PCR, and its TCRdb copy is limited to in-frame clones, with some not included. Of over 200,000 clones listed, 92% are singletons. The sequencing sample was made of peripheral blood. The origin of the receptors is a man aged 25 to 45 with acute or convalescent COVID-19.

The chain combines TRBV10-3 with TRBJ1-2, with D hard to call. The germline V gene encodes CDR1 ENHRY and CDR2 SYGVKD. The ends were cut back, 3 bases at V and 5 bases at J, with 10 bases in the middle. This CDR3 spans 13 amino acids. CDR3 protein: CAISDEGRYGYTF. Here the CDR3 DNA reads TGTGCCATCAGTGACGAGGGCCGATATGGCTACACCTTC.

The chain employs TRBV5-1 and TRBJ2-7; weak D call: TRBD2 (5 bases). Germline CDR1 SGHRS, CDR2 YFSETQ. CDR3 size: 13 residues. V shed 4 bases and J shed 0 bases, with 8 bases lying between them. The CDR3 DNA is TGCGCCAGCAGCAACGGACTCTCCTACGAGCAGTACTTC. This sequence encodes CASSNGLSYEQYF. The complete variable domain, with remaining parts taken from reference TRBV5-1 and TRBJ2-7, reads KAGVTQTPRYLIKTRGQQVTLSCSPISGHRSVSWYQQTPGQGLQFLFEYFSETQRNKGNFPGRFSGRQFSNSRSEMNVSTLELGDSALYLCASSNGLSYEQYFGPGTRLTVT.

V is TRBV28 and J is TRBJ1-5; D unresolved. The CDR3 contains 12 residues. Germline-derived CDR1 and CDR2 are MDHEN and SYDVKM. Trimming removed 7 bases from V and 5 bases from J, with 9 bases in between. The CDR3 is CASTQVDQPQHF. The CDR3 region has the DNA TGTGCCAGCACCCAGGTAGATCAGCCCCAGCATTTT.

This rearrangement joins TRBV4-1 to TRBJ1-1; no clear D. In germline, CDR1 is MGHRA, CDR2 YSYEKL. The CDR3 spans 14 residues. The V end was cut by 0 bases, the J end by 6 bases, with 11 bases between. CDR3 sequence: CASSQDANRAEAFF. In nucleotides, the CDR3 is TGCGCCAGCAGCCAAGATGCTAATCGGGCTGAAGCTTTCTTT.

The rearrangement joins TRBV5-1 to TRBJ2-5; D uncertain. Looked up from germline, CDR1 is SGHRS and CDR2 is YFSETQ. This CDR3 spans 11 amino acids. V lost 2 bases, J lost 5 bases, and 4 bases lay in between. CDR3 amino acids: CASSFSETQYF. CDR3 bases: TGCGCCAGCAGCTTCTCTGAGACCCAGTACTTC.

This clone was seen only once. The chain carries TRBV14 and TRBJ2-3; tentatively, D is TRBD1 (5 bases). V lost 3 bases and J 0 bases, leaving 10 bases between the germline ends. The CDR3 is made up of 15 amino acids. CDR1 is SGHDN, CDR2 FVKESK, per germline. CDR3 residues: CASSQLQASTDTQYF. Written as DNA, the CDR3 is TGTGCCAGCAGCCAGTTACAGGCTAGCACAGATACGCAGTATTTT.

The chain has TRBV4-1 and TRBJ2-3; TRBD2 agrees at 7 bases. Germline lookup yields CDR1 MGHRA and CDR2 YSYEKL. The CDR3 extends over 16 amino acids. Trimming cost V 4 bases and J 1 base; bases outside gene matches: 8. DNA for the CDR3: TGCGCCAGCAGCCTAAGCCGGGCGGGGGGCACAGATACGCAGTATTTT. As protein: CASSLSRAGGTDTQYF.

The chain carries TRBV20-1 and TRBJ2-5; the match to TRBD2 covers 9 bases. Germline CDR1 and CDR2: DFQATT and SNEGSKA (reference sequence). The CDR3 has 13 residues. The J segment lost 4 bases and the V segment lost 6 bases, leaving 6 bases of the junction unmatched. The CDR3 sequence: CSASSGSGETQYF. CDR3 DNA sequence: TGCAGTGCAAGTAGCGGGAGTGGAGAGACCCAGTACTTC.

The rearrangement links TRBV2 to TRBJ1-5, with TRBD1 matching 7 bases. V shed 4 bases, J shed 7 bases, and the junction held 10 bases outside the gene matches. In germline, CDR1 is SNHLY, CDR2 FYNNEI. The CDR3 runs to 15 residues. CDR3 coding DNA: TGTGCCAGCAGTGTTGCTTCAGGGGGTTGGCAGCCCCAGCATTTT. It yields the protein CASSVASGGWQPQHF.

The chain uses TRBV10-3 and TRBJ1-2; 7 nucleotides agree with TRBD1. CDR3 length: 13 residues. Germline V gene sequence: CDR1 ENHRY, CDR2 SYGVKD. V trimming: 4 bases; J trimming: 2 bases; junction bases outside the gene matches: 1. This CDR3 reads CAISGQGNYGYTF. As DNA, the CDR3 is TGTGCCATCAGTGGACAGGGAAACTATGGCTACACCTTC.

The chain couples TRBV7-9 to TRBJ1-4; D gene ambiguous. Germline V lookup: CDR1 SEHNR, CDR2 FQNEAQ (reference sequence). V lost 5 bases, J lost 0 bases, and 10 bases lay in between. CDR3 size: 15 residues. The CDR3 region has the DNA TGTGCCAGCAGCCCTACGGGGTCAACTAATGAAAAACTGTTTTTT. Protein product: CASSPTGSTNEKLFF.

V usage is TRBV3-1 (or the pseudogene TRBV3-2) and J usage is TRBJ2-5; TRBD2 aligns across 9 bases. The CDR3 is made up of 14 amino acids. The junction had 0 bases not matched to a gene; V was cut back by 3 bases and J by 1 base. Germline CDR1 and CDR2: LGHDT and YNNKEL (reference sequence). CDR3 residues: CASSHSGGQETQYF. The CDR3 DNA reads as TGTGCCAGCAGCCATAGCGGGGGCCAAGAGACCCAGTACTTC.

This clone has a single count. The CDR3 nucleotides read TGTGCCAGCAGCAGACAGACAGAGACTGAAGCTTTCTTT. Translation: CASSRQTETEAFF. This rearrangement joins TRBV6-5 to TRBJ1-1; D perhaps matches TRBD1 (5 bases). This CDR3 is built from 13 residues. Germline assignment: CDR1 MNHEY and CDR2 SVGAGI. Trimming left V 6 bases short and J 5 bases short, with 13 bases between.

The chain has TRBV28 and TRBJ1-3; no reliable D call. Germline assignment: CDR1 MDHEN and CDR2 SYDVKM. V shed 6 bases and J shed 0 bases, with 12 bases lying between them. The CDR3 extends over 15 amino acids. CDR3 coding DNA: TGTGCCAGCAGCCACCTCGGTAACTCTGGAAACACCATATATTTT. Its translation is CASSHLGNSGNTIYF.

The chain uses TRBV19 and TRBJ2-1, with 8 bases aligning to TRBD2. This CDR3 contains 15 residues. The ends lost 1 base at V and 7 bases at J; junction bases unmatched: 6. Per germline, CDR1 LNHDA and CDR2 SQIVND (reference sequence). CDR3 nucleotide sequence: TGTGCCAGTAGTATAGTAGCGGGGCCGGTTAATGAGCAGTTCTTC. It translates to CASSIVAGPVNEQFF.

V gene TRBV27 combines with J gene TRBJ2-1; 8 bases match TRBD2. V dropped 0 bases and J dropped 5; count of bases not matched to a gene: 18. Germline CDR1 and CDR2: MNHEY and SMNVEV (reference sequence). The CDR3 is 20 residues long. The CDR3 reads CASSLSISLLGGVLHNEQFF. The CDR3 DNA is TGTGCCAGCAGTTTATCGATATCCCTTCTCGGGGGGGTCCTACACAATGAGCAGTTCTTC.

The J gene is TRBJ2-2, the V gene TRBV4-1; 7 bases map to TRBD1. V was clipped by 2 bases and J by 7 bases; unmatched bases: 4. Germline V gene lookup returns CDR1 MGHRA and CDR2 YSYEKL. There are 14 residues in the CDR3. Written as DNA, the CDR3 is TGCGCCAGCAGCCAAAACAGGGGTAGCGGGGAGCTGTTTTTT. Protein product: CASSQNRGSGELFF.

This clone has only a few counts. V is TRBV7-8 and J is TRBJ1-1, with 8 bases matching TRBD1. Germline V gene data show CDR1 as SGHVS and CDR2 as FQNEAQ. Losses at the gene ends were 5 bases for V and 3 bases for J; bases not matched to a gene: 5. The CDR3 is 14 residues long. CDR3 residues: CASSLGQGYTEAFF. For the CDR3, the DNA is TGTGCCAGCAGCCTCGGACAGGGATACACTGAAGCTTTCTTT.

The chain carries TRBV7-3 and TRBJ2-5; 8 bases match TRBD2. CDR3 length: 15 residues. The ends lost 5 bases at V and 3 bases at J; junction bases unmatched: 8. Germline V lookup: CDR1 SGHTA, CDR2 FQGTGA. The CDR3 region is CASSKTGTSEETQYF. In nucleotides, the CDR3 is TGTGCCAGCAGCAAAACCGGGACTAGTGAAGAGACCCAGTACTTC.

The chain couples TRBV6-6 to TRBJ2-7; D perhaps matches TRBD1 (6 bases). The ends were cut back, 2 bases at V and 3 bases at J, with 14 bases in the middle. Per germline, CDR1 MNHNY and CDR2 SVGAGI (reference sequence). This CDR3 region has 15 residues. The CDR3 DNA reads TGTGCCAGCAGTTACCCCTCGACAGGCAGCTACGAGCAGTACTTC. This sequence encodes CASSYPSTGSYEQYF.

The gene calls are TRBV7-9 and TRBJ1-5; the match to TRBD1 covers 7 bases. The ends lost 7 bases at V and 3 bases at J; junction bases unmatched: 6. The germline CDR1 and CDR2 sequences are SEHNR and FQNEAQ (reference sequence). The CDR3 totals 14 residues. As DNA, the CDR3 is TGTGCCAGCACCTTGGGGACAGTCAATCAGCCCCAGCATTTT. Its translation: CASTLGTVNQPQHF.

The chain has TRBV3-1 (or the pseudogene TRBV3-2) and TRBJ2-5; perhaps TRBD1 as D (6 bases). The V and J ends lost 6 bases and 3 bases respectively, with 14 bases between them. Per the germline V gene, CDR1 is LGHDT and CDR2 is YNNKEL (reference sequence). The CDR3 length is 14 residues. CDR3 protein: CASSPLNREETQYF. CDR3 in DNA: TGTGCCAGCAGTCCATTGAACAGGGAAGAGACCCAGTACTTC.

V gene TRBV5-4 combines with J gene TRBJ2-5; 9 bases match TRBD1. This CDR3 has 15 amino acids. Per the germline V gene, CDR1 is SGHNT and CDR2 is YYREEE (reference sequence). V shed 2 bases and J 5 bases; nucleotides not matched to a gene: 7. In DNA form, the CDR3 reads TGTGCCAGCAGCTTTCGGACAGGGGCTGAGGAGACCCAGTACTTC. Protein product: CASSFRTGAEETQYF.

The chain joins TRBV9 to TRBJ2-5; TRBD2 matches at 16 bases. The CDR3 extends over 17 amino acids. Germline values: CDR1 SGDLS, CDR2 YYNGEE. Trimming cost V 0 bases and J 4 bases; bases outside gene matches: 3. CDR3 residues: CASSVGGLAGGPETQYF. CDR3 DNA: TGTGCCAGCAGCGTAGGGGGACTAGCGGGAGGGCCAGAGACCCAGTACTTC.

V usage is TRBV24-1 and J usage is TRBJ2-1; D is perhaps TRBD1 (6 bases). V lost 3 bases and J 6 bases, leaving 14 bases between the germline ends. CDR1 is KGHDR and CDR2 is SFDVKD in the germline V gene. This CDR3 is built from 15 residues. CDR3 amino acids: CATSDSRSRGNEQFF. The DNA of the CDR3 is TGTGCCACCAGTGATAGCCGATCCAGGGGCAATGAGCAGTTCTTC.

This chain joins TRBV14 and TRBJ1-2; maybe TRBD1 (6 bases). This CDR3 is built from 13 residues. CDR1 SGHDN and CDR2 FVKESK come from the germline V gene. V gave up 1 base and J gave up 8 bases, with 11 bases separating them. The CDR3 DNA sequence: TGTGCCAGCAGCCAAGTTACCAGGGGCGGCTACACCTTC. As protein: CASSQVTRGGYTF. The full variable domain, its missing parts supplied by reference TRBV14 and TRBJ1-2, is EAGVTQFPSHSVIEKGQTVTLRCDPISGHDNLYWYRRVMGKEIKFLLHFVKESKQDESGMPNNRFLAERTGGTYSTLKVQPAELEDSGVYFCASSQVTRGGYTFGSGTRLTVV.

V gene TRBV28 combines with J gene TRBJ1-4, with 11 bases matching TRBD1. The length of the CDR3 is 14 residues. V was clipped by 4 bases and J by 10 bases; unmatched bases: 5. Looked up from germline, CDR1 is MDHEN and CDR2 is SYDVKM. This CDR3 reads CASSSAGTGGKLFF. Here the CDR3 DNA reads TGTGCCAGCAGTTCCGCCGGGACAGGGGGAAAACTGTTTTTT.

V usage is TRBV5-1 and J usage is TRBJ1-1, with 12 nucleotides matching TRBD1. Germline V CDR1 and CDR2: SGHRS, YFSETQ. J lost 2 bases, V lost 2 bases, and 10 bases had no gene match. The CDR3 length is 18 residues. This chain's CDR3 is CASSFRTGTGGSNTEAFF. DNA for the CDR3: TGCGCCAGCAGCTTTCGAACCGGGACAGGGGGCTCAAACACTGAAGCTTTCTTT. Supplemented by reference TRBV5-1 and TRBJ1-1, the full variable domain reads KAGVTQTPRYLIKTRGQQVTLSCSPISGHRSVSWYQQTPGQGLQFLFEYFSETQRNKGNFPGRFSGRQFSNSRSEMNVSTLELGDSALYLCASSFRTGTGGSNTEAFFGQGTRLTVV.

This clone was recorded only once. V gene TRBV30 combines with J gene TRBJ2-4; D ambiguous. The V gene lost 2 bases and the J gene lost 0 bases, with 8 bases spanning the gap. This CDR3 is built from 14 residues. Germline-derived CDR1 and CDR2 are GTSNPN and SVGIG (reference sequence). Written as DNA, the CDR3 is TGTGCCTGGAGTTACGGGTTAGCCAAAAACATTCAGTACTTC. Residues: CAWSYGLAKNIQYF.

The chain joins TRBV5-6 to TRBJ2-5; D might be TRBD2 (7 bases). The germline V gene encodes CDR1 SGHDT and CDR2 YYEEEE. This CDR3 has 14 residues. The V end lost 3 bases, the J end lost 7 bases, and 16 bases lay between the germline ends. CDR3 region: CASSWDTGGGTQYF. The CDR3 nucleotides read TGTGCCAGCAGCTGGGACACGGGGGGAGGGACCCAGTACTTC.

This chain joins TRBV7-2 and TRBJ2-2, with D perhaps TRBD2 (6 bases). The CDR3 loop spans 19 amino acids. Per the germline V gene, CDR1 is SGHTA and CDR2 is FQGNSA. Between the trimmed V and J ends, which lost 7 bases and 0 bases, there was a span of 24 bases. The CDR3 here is CASTHTPGLRYPNTGELFF. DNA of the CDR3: TGTGCCAGCACCCACACACCGGGACTCCGATACCCGAACACCGGGGAGCTGTTTTTT.